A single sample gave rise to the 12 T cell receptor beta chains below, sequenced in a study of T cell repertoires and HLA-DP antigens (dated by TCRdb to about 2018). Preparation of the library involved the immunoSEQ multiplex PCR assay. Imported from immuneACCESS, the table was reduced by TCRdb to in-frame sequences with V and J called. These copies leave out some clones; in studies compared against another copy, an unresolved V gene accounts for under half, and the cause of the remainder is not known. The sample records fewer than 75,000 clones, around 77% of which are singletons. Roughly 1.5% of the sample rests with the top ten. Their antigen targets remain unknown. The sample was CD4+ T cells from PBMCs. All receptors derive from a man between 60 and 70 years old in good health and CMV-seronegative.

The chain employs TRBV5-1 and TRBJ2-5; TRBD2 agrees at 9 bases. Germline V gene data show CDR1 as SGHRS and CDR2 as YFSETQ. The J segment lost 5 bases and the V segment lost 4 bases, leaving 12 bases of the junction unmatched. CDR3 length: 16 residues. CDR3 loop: CASSPSVSGSIETQYF. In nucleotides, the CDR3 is TGCGCCAGCAGCCCATCCGTTAGCGGGAGTATCGAGACCCAGTACTTC.

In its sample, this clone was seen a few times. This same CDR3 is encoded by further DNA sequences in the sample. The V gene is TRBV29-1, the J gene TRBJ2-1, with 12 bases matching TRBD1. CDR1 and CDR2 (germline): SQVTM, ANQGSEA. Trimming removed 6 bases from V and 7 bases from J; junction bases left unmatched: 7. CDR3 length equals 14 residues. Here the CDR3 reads CSVDGTGGYNEQFF. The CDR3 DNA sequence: TGCAGCGTGGACGGGACAGGGGGCTATAATGAGCAGTTCTTC.

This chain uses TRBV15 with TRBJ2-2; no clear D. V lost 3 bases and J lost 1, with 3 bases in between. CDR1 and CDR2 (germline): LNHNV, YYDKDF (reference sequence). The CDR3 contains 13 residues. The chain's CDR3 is CATSRGNTGELFF. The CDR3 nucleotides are TGTGCCACCAGCAGGGGGAACACCGGGGAGCTGTTTTTT. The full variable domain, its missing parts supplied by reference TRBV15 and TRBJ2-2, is DAMVIQNPRYQVTQFGKPVTLSCSQTLNHNVMYWYQQKSSQAPKLLFHYYDKDFNNEADTPDNFQSRRPNTSFCFLDIRSPGLGDTAMYLCATSRGNTGELFFGEGSRLTVL.

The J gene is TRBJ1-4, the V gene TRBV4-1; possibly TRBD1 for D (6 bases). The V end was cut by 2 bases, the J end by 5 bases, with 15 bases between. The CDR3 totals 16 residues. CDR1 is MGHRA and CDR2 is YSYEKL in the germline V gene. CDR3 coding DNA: TGCGCCAGCAGCCAACGTTCAGGGGCTTTCAATGAAAAACTGTTTTTT. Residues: CASSQRSGAFNEKLFF.

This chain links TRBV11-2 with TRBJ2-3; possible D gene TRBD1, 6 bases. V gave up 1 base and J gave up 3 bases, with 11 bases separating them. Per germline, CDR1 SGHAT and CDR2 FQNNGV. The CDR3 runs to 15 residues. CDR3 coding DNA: TGTGCCAGCAGCTTAGGAACAGGGCTTACAGATACGCAGTATTTT. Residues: CASSLGTGLTDTQYF. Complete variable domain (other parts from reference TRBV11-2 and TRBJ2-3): EAGVAQSPRYKIIEKRQSVAFWCNPISGHATLYWYQQILGQGPKLLIQFQNNGVVDDSQLPKDRFSAERLKGVDSTLKIQPAKLEDSAVYLCASSLGTGLTDTQYFGPGTRLTVL.

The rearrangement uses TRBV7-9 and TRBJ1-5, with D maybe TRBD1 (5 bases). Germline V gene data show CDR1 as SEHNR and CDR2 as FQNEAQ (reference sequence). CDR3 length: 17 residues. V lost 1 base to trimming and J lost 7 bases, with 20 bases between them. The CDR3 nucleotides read TGTGCCAGCAGCTTAGAGTTAAGGGGACGGGTTGCCCAGCCCCAGCATTTT. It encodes CASSLELRGRVAQPQHF.

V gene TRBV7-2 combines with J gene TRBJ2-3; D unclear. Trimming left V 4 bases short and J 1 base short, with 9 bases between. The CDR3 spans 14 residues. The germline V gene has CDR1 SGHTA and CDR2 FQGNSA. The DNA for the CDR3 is TGTGCCAGCAGCTCACCCATGGGCACAGATACGCAGTATTTT. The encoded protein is CASSSPMGTDTQYF.

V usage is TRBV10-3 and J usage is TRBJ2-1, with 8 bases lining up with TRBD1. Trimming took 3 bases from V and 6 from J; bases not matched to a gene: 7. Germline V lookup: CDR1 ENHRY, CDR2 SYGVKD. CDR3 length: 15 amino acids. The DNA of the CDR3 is TGTGCCATCAGTGAATGGCAGGGGGCGTCCAATGAGCAGTTCTTC. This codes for CAISEWQGASNEQFF.

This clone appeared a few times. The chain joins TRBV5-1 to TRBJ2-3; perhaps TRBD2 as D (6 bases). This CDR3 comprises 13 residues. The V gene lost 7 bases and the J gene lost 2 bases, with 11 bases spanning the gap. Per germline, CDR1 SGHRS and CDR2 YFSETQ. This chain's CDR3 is CASGGALTDTQYF. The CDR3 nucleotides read TGCGCCAGCGGCGGGGCCCTCACAGATACGCAGTATTTT.

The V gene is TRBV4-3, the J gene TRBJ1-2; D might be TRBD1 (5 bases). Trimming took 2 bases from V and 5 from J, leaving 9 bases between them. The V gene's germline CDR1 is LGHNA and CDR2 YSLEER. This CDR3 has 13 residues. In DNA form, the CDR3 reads TGCGCCAGCAGCCAATGGGGGGGTTATGGCTACACCTTC. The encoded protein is CASSQWGGYGYTF.

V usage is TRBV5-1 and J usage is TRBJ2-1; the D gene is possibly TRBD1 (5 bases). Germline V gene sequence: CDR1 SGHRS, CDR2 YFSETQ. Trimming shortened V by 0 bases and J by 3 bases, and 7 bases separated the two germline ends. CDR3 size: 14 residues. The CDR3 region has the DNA TGCGCCAGCAGCTTGGATACAGGCTACAATGAGCAGTTCTTC. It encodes CASSLDTGYNEQFF. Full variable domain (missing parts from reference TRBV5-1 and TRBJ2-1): KAGVTQTPRYLIKTRGQQVTLSCSPISGHRSVSWYQQTPGQGLQFLFEYFSETQRNKGNFPGRFSGRQFSNSRSEMNVSTLELGDSALYLCASSLDTGYNEQFFGPGTRLTVL.

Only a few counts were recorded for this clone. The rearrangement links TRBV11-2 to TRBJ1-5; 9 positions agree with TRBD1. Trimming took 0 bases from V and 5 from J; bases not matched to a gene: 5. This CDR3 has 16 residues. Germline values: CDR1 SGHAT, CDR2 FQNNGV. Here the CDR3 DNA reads TGTGCCAGCAGCTTAGATATGGGACAGGGAGATCAGCCCCAGCATTTT. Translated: CASSLDMGQGDQPQHF.